A single sample gave rise to the 22 T cell receptor beta chains below, sequenced in a study of shared clonotypes between healthy human individuals. Sequencing used immunoSEQ multiplex PCR; TCRdb keeps in-frame clones, though not all of them. The profile shows approximately 720,000 clones, approximately 90% of them singletons. CD8 cells classed as naive were CD45RO-negative and positively selected for CCR7, excluding terminally differentiated effector memory CD45RA+ cells. Sequencing was performed on naive CD8+ T cells sorted from blood. All receptors come from a man between 25 and 39 years old in good health.

This chain links TRBV10-1 with TRBJ2-1; 15 bases line up with TRBD2. V was clipped by 5 bases and J by 6 bases; unmatched bases: 5. Per the germline V gene, CDR1 is WNHNN and CDR2 is SYGVQD (reference sequence). The CDR3 has 16 residues. The chain's CDR3 is CASSQGLAGGGNEQFF. The CDR3 bases are TGCGCCAGCAGTCAGGGACTAGCGGGGGGAGGCAATGAGCAGTTCTTC.

The rearrangement uses TRBV15 and TRBJ1-1; a weak D match, TRBD1 (6 bases). Germline values: CDR1 LNHNV, CDR2 YYDKDF (reference sequence). V was trimmed by 5 bases and J by 3 bases, leaving 22 bases between them. The CDR3 spans 17 residues. The CDR3 DNA is TGTGCCACCAGCCCCTCACCGGGGGGCGGACCGTACACTGAAGCTTTCTTT. As protein: CATSPSPGGGPYTEAFF.

The chain uses TRBV14 and TRBJ2-7; D possibly corresponds to TRBD1 (6 bases). Germline V gives CDR1 SGHDN, CDR2 FVKESK. V shed 0 bases and J shed 2 bases, with 23 bases lying between them. The length of the CDR3 is 19 residues. The CDR3 reads CASSQDHRLSWGPAYEQYF. The CDR3, as DNA: TGTGCCAGCAGCCAAGACCATAGGCTTTCATGGGGGCCAGCCTACGAGCAGTACTTC.

The J gene is TRBJ1-3, the V gene TRBV7-2; no reliable D call. The germline V gene has CDR1 SGHTA and CDR2 FQGNSA. V gave up 0 bases and J gave up 3 bases, with 6 bases separating them. This CDR3 comprises 14 residues. The CDR3 DNA reads as TGTGCCAGCAGCTTAGCCATCAGTGGAAACACCATATATTTT. It is translated as CASSLAISGNTIYF. Variable domain in full (rest from reference TRBV7-2 and TRBJ1-3): GAGVSQSPSNKVTEKGKDVELRCDPISGHTALYWYRQSLGQGLEFLIYFQGNSAPDKSGLPSDRFSAERTGGSVSTLTIQRTQQEDSAVYLCASSLAISGNTIYFGEGSWLTVV.

The chain couples TRBV15 to TRBJ2-1; D not certain. The CDR3 consists of 14 residues. Germline V gives CDR1 LNHNV, CDR2 YYDKDF (reference sequence). Trimming took off 1 base at V and 7 bases at J, with 11 bases between the two ends. The CDR3 protein is CATSRAQKTNEQFF. The CDR3 region has the DNA TGTGCCACCAGCAGAGCCCAAAAGACGAATGAGCAGTTCTTC.

The chain couples TRBV7-9 to TRBJ2-5; TRBD2 matches 8 bases. Trimming removed 7 bases from V and 1 base from J; junction bases left unmatched: 11. This CDR3 contains 16 residues. CDR1 and CDR2 from the germline V gene are SEHNR and FQNEAQ (reference sequence). The CDR3 protein is CASTYLALAVQETQYF. CDR3 sequence (DNA): TGTGCCAGCACCTACCTTGCACTAGCGGTCCAAGAGACCCAGTACTTC.

The chain uses TRBV10-2 and TRBJ2-3; no firm D call. The CDR3 extends over 13 amino acids. Germline CDR1 is WSHSY and CDR2 is SAAADI. The V and J ends lost 10 bases and 3 bases respectively, with 14 bases between them. The CDR3 nucleotides are TGCGCCACCCGGTTGGGGTGGACAGATACGCAGTATTTT. Residues: CATRLGWTDTQYF.

The chain couples TRBV4-1 to TRBJ2-7, with D perhaps being TRBD1 or TRBD2 (5 bases each). Germline V lookup: CDR1 MGHRA, CDR2 YSYEKL. V lost 2 bases and J lost 0, with 14 bases in between. This CDR3 has 16 residues. In DNA, the CDR3 is TGCGCCAGCAGCCAAATTCAGGGAGTAGGCTCCTACGAGCAGTACTTC. Translated: CASSQIQGVGSYEQYF.

The chain recombines TRBV2 with TRBJ1-3; TRBD1 might be the D (5 bases). V was trimmed by 6 bases and J by 0 bases, leaving 12 bases between them. CDR3 length: 15 amino acids. The germline CDR1 and CDR2 sequences are SNHLY and FYNNEI. The CDR3 protein is CASRPDSYSGNTIYF. In DNA form, the CDR3 reads TGTGCCAGCAGGCCCGACAGCTACTCTGGAAACACCATATATTTT.

This rearrangement joins TRBV27 to TRBJ1-2, with 8 bases lining up with TRBD1. V dropped 5 bases and J dropped 4; count of bases not matched to a gene: 6. The V gene's germline CDR1 is MNHEY and CDR2 SMNVEV (reference sequence). The CDR3 has 14 residues. CDR3: CASSPWTGPYGYTF. In nucleotides, the CDR3 is TGTGCCAGCAGTCCTTGGACAGGGCCCTATGGCTACACCTTC.

In its sample, this clone was seen a few times. The sample contains more than one DNA sequence encoding this CDR3. The V and J genes are TRBV10-1 and TRBJ2-7; D remains ambiguous. CDR1 is WNHNN and CDR2 is SYGVQD in the germline V gene (reference sequence). There are 12 residues in the CDR3. Trimming cost V 5 bases and J 0 bases, with 5 bases left between them. CDR3: CASSLDSYEQYF. In DNA form, the CDR3 reads TGCGCCAGCAGTCTAGACTCCTACGAGCAGTACTTC.

There are a few counts of this clone. V gene TRBV4-1 combines with J gene TRBJ2-1; D is undetermined. The V gene lost 1 base and the J gene lost 8 bases, with 9 bases spanning the gap. The CDR3 consists of 13 residues. The germline V gene encodes CDR1 MGHRA and CDR2 YSYEKL. The CDR3 loop is CASSQGSSYEQFF. The CDR3 DNA is TGCGCCAGCAGCCAAGGGTCCTCCTATGAGCAGTTCTTC.

On this clone itself: Other DNA sequences of this sample code for an identical CDR3. The chain is built from TRBV15 and TRBJ2-7; a weak D match, TRBD2 (5 bases). Germline CDR1 LNHNV, CDR2 YYDKDF (reference sequence). The length of the CDR3 is 14 residues. Between the trimmed V and J ends, which lost 0 bases and 1 base, there was a span of 7 bases. CDR3 DNA sequence: TGTGCCACCAGCAGAGATCGGGGATCCTACGAGCAGTACTTC. Translated: CATSRDRGSYEQYF. Looking up the rest from reference TRBV15 and TRBJ2-7 gives the full variable domain: DAMVIQNPRYQVTQFGKPVTLSCSQTLNHNVMYWYQQKSSQAPKLLFHYYDKDFNNEADTPDNFQSRRPNTSFCFLDIRSPGLGDTAMYLCATSRDRGSYEQYFGPGTRLTVT.

V and J are TRBV27 and TRBJ2-7; the D gene is possibly TRBD2 (5 bases). There are 13 residues in the CDR3. V dropped 4 bases and J dropped 3 bases, with 10 bases sitting between them. CDR1 and CDR2 from the germline V gene are MNHEY and SMNVEV (reference sequence). CDR3 DNA sequence: TGTGCCAGCAGTTCAACTAGTAACTACGAGCAGTACTTC. Residues: CASSSTSNYEQYF.

A note on this clone: The same CDR3 also results from other DNA sequences found in this sample. The chain carries TRBV7-9 and TRBJ2-7, with no clear D. The CDR3 totals 13 residues. V lost 5 bases and J 0 bases, leaving 8 bases between the germline ends. Germline V gene lookup returns CDR1 SEHNR and CDR2 FQNEAQ (reference sequence). The CDR3 sequence is CASSPPSSYEQYF. In DNA form, the CDR3 reads TGTGCCAGCAGCCCCCCGAGCTCCTACGAGCAGTACTTC.

The gene calls are TRBV28 and TRBJ1-3; TRBD1 is a possible D gene (6 bases). Looked up from germline, CDR1 is MDHEN and CDR2 is SYDVKM. Trimming removed 7 bases at V and 4 bases at J, with 14 bases between. The CDR3 has 14 residues. DNA for the CDR3: TGTGCCAGCAAAATACAGGGTCACGGAAACACCATATATTTT. As protein: CASKIQGHGNTIYF.

Concerning this clone: The same CDR3 can be traced to other DNA sequences in this sample. The J gene is TRBJ2-7, the V gene TRBV7-9; no reliable D call. Germline CDR1 reads SEHNR; CDR2 reads FQNEAQ (reference sequence). Trimming removed 3 bases at V and 2 bases at J, with 5 bases between. The CDR3 extends over 12 amino acids. The CDR3 DNA is TGTGCCAGCAGCTTGCCGACCTACGAGCAGTACTTC. Residues: CASSLPTYEQYF.

This chain links TRBV29-1 with TRBJ1-2; the D is unclear. The CDR3 sequence is 11 residues long. CDR1 is SQVTM and CDR2 is ANQGSEA in the germline V gene. V lost 6 bases, J lost 3 bases, and 8 bases lay in between. The DNA for the CDR3 is TGCAGCGTGAGGGAAGACTATGGCTACACCTTC. Its protein product is CSVREDYGYTF.

J is TRBJ1-2 and V is TRBV6-5; D not resolved. The CDR3 consists of 16 residues. The V and J ends lost 0 bases and 4 bases respectively, with 15 bases between them. Germline V gives CDR1 MNHEY, CDR2 SVGAGI. The CDR3 reads CASSYSAGLGSYGYTF. The CDR3 nucleotides read TGTGCCAGCAGTTACTCGGCCGGTTTAGGAAGCTATGGCTACACCTTC.

The chain is built from TRBV29-1 and TRBJ2-7; TRBD2 agrees at 8 bases. The trim removed 7 bases at V and 2 bases at J, leaving 13 bases unmatched. Germline V gene lookup returns CDR1 SQVTM and CDR2 ANQGSEA. The CDR3 contains 15 residues. The CDR3 loop is CSASPREGRPYEQYF. In nucleotides, the CDR3 is TGCAGCGCTTCCCCTCGGGAGGGCCGTCCCTACGAGCAGTACTTC.

As to this clone: Other nucleotide sequences from this sample produce the same CDR3. The DNA of the CDR3 is TGCAGCGTTGAGGAGGGCGTGAACACTGAAGCTTTCTTT. Its protein product is CSVEEGVNTEAFF. The chain employs TRBV29-1 and TRBJ1-1, with no clear D. CDR3 length equals 13 residues. V was trimmed by 3 bases and J by 0 bases, leaving 8 bases between them. From germline, CDR1 is SQVTM and CDR2 ANQGSEA. Combining the CDR3 with reference TRBV29-1 and TRBJ1-1 gives the whole variable domain SAVISQKPSRDICQRGTSLTIQCQVDSQVTMMFWYRQQPGQSLTLIATANQGSEATYESGFVIDKFPISRPNLTFSTLTVSNMSPEDSSIYLCSVEEGVNTEAFFGQGTRLTVV.

A single count supports this clone. J is TRBJ2-5 and V is TRBV4-2, with TRBD1 identical over 8 bases. The junction had 9 bases not matched to a gene; V was cut back by 5 bases and J by 1 base. Germline CDR1 is LGHNA and CDR2 is YNFKEQ. CDR3 length: 16 amino acids. This CDR3 reads CASSSRTGFTQETQYF. The CDR3 nucleotides are TGTGCCAGCAGCTCCAGGACAGGGTTTACCCAAGAGACCCAGTACTTC.